This T cell receptor (beta chain) was recovered during a study of blood T cell repertoires in COVID-19. Turning to the study itself: The study drew acute and convalescent COVID-19 samples from the United States, Italy and Spain. The cDNA or gDNA used as material had been derived from T cells, B-cell-depleted T cells, or PBMCs.

Trimming removed 5 bases at V and 7 bases at J, with 12 bases between. The CDR3 spans 12 residues. Per germline, CDR1 SEHNR and CDR2 FQNEAQ (reference sequence). Original handling: Quantification of nucleated cells was approximated via reference gene primer amplification. Some clones are missing from TCRdb's copy, which holds only in-frame ones; the method was immunoSEQ multiplex PCR. V and J calls and clone size are copied from that table; D and trimming were computed from the DNA. The sample has 100,000 to 150,000 clones, about 78% seen once; the top ten hold about 2.5%. The sequenced material came from peripheral blood. This chain uses TRBV7-9 with TRBJ2-7, with D perhaps TRBD2 (5 bases). The TCR was taken from a man aged 70 or older with acute or convalescent COVID-19. This CDR3 reads CASSTDWGEQYF. In DNA form, the CDR3 reads TGTGCCAGCAGCACGGACTGGGGAGAGCAGTACTTC.